A selection of T cell receptor beta chains follows, all from one sample in a study of blood T cell repertoires in COVID-19. TCRdb keeps only in-frame clones here, not all; method: immunoSEQ multiplex PCR. Of about 250,000 clones in the sample, 88% were seen once. Sample: peripheral blood. The receptors originated from a man older than 75 with acute or convalescent COVID-19. The CDR3 runs from the conserved cysteine through the conserved F or W. Fields, in order: D gene, clone size, J gene, V gene, CDR3 protein, CDR3 DNA. D genes are given only for firm matches. Size is omitted from some rows. Given values are once, few, many or a class for expanded clones.

>TRBD2|-|TRBJ2-1|TRBV4-1
CASSQAGGDVRFGQFF
TGCGCCAGCAGCCAAGCGGGGGGTGACGTTAGATTTGGGCAGTTCTTC
>-|-|TRBJ1-1|TRBV3-1/TRBV3-2
CASSPSPRDTEAFF
TGTGCCAGCAGCCCGTCCCCCAGGGACACTGAAGCTTTCTTT
>TRBD1|-|TRBJ1-5|TRBV6-1
CASSGSDRGGYQPQHF
TGTGCCAGCAGTGGCTCGGACAGGGGTGGGTACCAGCCCCAGCATTTT
>-|-|TRBJ2-1|TRBV9
CASSPVGAKQFF
TGTGCCAGCAGCCCCGTCGGAGCGAAGCAGTTCTTC
>-|-|TRBJ2-5|TRBV5-1
CASSSGLSTGETQYF
TGCGCCAGCAGCTCGGGACTGTCCACCGGAGAGACCCAGTACTTC
>TRBD1|-|TRBJ2-5|TRBV27
CASSITGTGGQETQYF
TGTGCCAGCAGTATCACCGGGACAGGGGGACAAGAGACCCAGTACTTC
>TRBD2|-|TRBJ2-3|TRBV4-2
CASSQILAGELDTQYF
TGTGCCAGCAGCCAAATTCTAGCGGGGGAGTTAGATACGCAGTATTTT
>-|-|TRBJ1-1|TRBV18
CASSPVPGERITEAFF
TGTGCCAGCTCACCTGTCCCAGGGGAAAGGATCACTGAAGCTTTCTTT
>-|-|TRBJ2-1|TRBV3-1/TRBV3-2
CASSQDSLPYNEQFF
TGTGCCAGCAGCCAGGACAGTCTTCCCTACAATGAGCAGTTCTTC
>-|-|TRBJ1-5|TRBV19
CASSIVTDQPQHF
TGTGCCAGTAGTATAGTGACTGATCAGCCCCAGCATTTT
>-|once|TRBJ2-5|TRBV5-4
CASSLGGRGGETQYF
TGTGCCAGCAGCTTGGGTGGCAGGGGTGGAGAGACCCAGTACTTC
>TRBD1|-|TRBJ2-1|TRBV5-5
CASSRGQANNEQFF
TGTGCCAGCAGCCGGGGACAGGCGAACAATGAGCAGTTCTTC
>TRBD1|few|TRBJ1-6|TRBV5-1
CASSLTGGFSPLHF
TGCGCCAGCAGCTTGACAGGGGGCTTCTCACCCCTCCACTTT
>TRBD2|-|TRBJ2-1|TRBV27
CASSRGLAGGNLNNEQFF
TGTGCCAGCAGTCGGGGGCTAGCGGGAGGGAATCTAAACAATGAGCAGTTCTTC
>-|-|TRBJ2-7|TRBV28
CASSSPAGNEPHYEQYF
TGTGCCAGCAGTTCCCCGGCGGGGAATGAACCCCACTACGAGCAGTACTTC
>TRBD1|-|TRBJ2-5|TRBV7-2
CASSTQGATMETQYF
TGTGCCAGCAGCACGCAGGGGGCGACCATGGAGACCCAGTACTTC
>TRBD1|few|TRBJ1-2|TRBV5-1
CASSSRDRGGYTF
TGCGCCAGCAGCTCCCGGGACAGGGGTGGCTACACCTTC
>TRBD1|-|TRBJ1-5|TRBV28
CASIRSGTANQPQHF
TGTGCCAGCATCCGATCGGGGACAGCGAATCAGCCCCAGCATTTT
>-|-|TRBJ2-7|TRBV29-1
CSVAQGNYEQYF
TGCAGCGTTGCACAGGGAAATTACGAGCAGTACTTC
>TRBD2|once|TRBJ2-3|TRBV6-1
CASSEGLATDTQYF
TGTGCCAGCAGTGAGGGACTAGCCACAGATACGCAGTATTTT
>TRBD1|-|TRBJ1-1|TRBV5-4
CASSGWDRAGTEAFF
TGTGCCAGCAGCGGGTGGGACAGGGCTGGCACTGAAGCTTTCTTT
>TRBD1|-|TRBJ1-6|TRBV27
CASSLSGQGALPYNSPLHF
TGTGCCAGCAGTTTATCAGGGCAGGGGGCCCTCCCTTATAATTCACCCCTCCACTTT
>-|-|TRBJ2-4|TRBV3-1/TRBV3-2
CASSQAPAPGNIQYF
TGTGCCAGCAGCCAAGCCCCTGCGCCGGGGAACATTCAGTACTTC
>TRBD1|-|TRBJ1-6|TRBV11-2
CASSLGPGGNRAPLHF
TGTGCCAGCAGCTTAGGGCCAGGGGGGAATAGAGCACCCCTCCACTTT
>TRBD2|-|TRBJ2-3|TRBV6-5
CASSSLAGGATDTQYF
TGTGCCAGCAGTTCCTTAGCGGGGGGAGCAACAGATACGCAGTATTTT
>-|-|TRBJ1-5|TRBV7-8
CASSLLVGRVGNQPQHF
TGTGCCAGCAGTCTCCTTGTGGGGAGGGTTGGCAATCAGCCCCAGCATTTT
>-|-|TRBJ2-7|TRBV27
CASSLGGIGYEQYF
TGTGCCAGCTCCCTAGGAGGGATCGGCTACGAGCAGTACTTC
>-|-|TRBJ1-1|TRBV6-5
CASTRDTLRETEAFF
TGTGCCAGCACCCGGGACACCCTTCGAGAAACTGAAGCTTTCTTT
>-|-|TRBJ2-4|TRBV15
CATSREGYIQYF
TGTGCCACCAGCAGGGAGGGGTACATTCAGTACTTC
>-|-|TRBJ2-2|TRBV7-2
CASSPLGAEVYATGELFF
TGTGCCAGCAGCCCATTGGGGGCGGAAGTGTACGCCACCGGGGAGCTGTTTTTT
>-|few|TRBJ1-5|TRBV2
CASSLPEINQPQHF
TGTGCCAGCAGTCTTCCAGAAATCAATCAGCCCCAGCATTTT
>-|-|TRBJ2-2|TRBV3-1/TRBV3-2
CASSPTSNTGELFF
TGTGCCAGCAGCCCAACATCGAACACCGGGGAGCTGTTTTTT
>-|once|TRBJ1-2|TRBV7-9
CASSLVGGNYGYTF
TGTGCCAGCAGCTTAGTCGGGGGGAACTATGGCTACACCTTC
>TRBD1|once|TRBJ1-2|TRBV6-5
CASSRTGGNYGYTF
TGTGCCAGCAGTCGGACAGGGGGCAACTATGGCTACACCTTC
>-|-|TRBJ2-2|TRBV9
CASKGQSNTGELFF
TGTGCCAGCAAGGGACAATCGAACACCGGGGAGCTGTTTTTT
>TRBD1|-|TRBJ2-7|TRBV6-5
CASSYSGTVPLEQYF
TGTGCCAGCAGTTACTCGGGGACAGTCCCTTTGGAGCAGTACTTC
>-|-|TRBJ2-7|TRBV18
CASSLDRRYEQYF
TGTGCCAGCTCACTCGACAGGAGATACGAGCAGTACTTC
>TRBD1|-|TRBJ1-5|TRBV6-2/TRBV6-3
CASSLDRGRSNQPQHF
TGTGCCAGCAGTTTGGACAGGGGAAGGAGCAATCAGCCCCAGCATTTT
>-|-|TRBJ1-5|TRBV6-9
CASSSPRDQPQHF
TGTGCCAGCAGTTCCCCACGGGATCAGCCCCAGCATTTT
>TRBD2|-|TRBJ2-7|TRBV7-2
CASSPTSGGRYEQYF
TGTGCCAGCAGCCCTACTAGCGGGGGTAGGTACGAGCAGTACTTC
>TRBD1|few|TRBJ2-7|TRBV7-9
CASSPGTGMGYEQYF
TGTGCCAGCAGCCCGGGGACAGGGATGGGCTACGAGCAGTACTTC
>-|-|TRBJ2-5|TRBV29-1
CSVRGETQYF
TGCAGCGTAAGAGGAGAGACCCAGTACTTC
>-|-|TRBJ2-1|TRBV18
CASSPGGNEQFF
TGTGCCAGCTCACCAGGAGGAAATGAGCAGTTCTTC